The clone carrying this TCR beta chain appeared a few times. Antigen unknown. This sample was taken from a study of TIL therapy for anti-PD-1-resistant metastatic lung cancer. About the research overall: Median patient age was 54, ranging about 35-85 years.

The libraries were made with immunoSEQ v3. Clones were sequenced by immunoSEQ multiplex PCR, and TCRdb holds only the in-frame ones, with some missing. This sample has 36,000 or so clones; 70% to 75% occur once, and the top ten carry about 5.7%. The V and J ends lost 5 bases and 0 bases respectively, with 16 bases between them. Germline values: CDR1 GTSNPN, CDR2 SVGIG (reference sequence). CDR3 length equals 15 residues. Broader study findings: TIL clonotype persistence in blood showed no apparent association with response.

Time point of the sample: pre-treatment sample, taken before nivolumab and TIL therapy. The clonotype was recovered from a person aged 30 to 80 with non-small cell lung cancer. This sample comprised blood, obtained at baseline. V usage is TRBV30 and J usage is TRBJ1-1; unclear D gene. CDR3 residues: CAWGKALSVNTEAFF. The CDR3, as DNA: TGTGCCTGGGGAAAGGCACTCTCGGTGAACACTGAAGCTTTCTTT.